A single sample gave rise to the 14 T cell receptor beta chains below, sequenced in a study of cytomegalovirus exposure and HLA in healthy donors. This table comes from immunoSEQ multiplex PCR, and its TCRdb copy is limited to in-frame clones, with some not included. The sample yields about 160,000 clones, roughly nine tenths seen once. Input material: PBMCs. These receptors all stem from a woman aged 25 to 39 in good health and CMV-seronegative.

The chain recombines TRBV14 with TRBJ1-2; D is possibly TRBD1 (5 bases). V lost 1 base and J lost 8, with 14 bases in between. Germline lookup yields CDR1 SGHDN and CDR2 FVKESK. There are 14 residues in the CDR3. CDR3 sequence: CASSQVRGVGGYTF. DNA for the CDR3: TGTGCCAGCAGCCAAGTACGAGGGGTCGGCGGCTACACCTTC.

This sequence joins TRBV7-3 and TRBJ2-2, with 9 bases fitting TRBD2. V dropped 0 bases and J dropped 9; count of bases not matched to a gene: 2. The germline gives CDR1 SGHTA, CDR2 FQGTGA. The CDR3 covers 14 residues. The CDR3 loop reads CASSLTSGGRELFF. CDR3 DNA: TGTGCCAGCAGCTTAACTAGCGGGGGCCGGGAGCTGTTTTTT.

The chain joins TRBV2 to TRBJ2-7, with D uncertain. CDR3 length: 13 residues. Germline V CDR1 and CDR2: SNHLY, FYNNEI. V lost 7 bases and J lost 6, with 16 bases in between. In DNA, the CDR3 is TGTGCCAGCACCCGGGTCCCCGAAATCGAGCAGTACTTC. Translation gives CASTRVPEIEQYF.

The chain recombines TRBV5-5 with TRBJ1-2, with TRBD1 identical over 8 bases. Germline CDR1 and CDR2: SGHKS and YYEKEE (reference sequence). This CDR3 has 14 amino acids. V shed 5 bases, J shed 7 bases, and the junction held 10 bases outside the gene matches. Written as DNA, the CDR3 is TGTGCCAGCAGACAGGGGGAGTATGATCGTGGCTACACCTTC. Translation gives CASRQGEYDRGYTF.

The chain's CDR3 is CASSGGYTQYF. CDR3 DNA sequence: TGTGCCAGCAGTGGGGGGTATACGCAGTATTTT. This rearrangement joins TRBV6-5 to TRBJ2-3; weak D call: TRBD2 (6 bases). Per the germline V gene, CDR1 is MNHEY and CDR2 is SVGAGI. The CDR3 totals 11 residues. Trimming took off 5 bases at V and 7 bases at J, with 7 bases between the two ends.

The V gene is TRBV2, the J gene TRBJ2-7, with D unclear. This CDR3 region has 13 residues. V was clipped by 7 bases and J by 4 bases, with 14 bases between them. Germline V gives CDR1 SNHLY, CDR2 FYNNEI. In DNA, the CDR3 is TGTGCCAGCACTTTACAGAGGCCGTACGAGCAGTACTTC. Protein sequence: CASTLQRPYEQYF.

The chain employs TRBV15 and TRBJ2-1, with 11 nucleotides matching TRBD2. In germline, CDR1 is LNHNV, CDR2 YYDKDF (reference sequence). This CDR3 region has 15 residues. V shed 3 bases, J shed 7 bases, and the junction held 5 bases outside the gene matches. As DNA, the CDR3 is TGTGCCACCAGCAGGACTAGCGGGACGATGAATGAGCAGTTCTTC. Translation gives CATSRTSGTMNEQFF.

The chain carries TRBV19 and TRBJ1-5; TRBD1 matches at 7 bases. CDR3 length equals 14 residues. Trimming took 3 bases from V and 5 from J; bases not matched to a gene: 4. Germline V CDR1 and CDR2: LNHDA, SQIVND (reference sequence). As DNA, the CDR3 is TGTGCCAGTAGTATCAGGGGGGCGGATCAGCCCCAGCATTTT. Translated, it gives CASSIRGADQPQHF.

The CDR3 bases are TGCGCCAGCAGCAGCTCCCATGAGCAGTTCTTC. Amino acid sequence: CASSSSHEQFF. The rearrangement uses TRBV5-1 and TRBJ2-1; no definite D call. V was clipped by 4 bases and J by 8 bases, with 7 bases between them. CDR1 and CDR2 from the germline V gene are SGHRS and YFSETQ. This CDR3 is 11 amino acids long.

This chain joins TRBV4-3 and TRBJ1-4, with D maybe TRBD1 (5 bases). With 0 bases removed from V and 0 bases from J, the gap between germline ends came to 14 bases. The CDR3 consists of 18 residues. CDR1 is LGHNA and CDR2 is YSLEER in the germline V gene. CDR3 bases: TGCGCCAGCAGCCAAGATCTTCAGGGCGGTGCAACTAATGAAAAACTGTTTTTT. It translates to CASSQDLQGGATNEKLFF.

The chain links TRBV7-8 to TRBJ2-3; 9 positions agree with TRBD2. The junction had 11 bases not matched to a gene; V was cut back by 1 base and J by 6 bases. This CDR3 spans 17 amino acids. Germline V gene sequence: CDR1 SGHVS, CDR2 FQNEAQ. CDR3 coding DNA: TGTGCCAGCAGCTTAGGAGGTTTGCGGGGGGGGACGGATACGCAGTATTTT. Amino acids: CASSLGGLRGGTDTQYF. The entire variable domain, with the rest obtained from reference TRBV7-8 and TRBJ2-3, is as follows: GAGVSQSPRYKVAKRGQDVALRCDPISGHVSLFWYQQALGQGPEFLTYFQNEAQLDKSGLPSDRFFAERPEGSVSTLKIQRTQQEDSAVYLCASSLGGLRGGTDTQYFGPGTRLTVL.

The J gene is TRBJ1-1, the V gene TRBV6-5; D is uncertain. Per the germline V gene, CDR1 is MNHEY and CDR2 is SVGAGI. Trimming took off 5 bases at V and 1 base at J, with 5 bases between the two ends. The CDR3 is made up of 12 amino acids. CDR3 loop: CASSPKNTEAFF. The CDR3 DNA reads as TGTGCCAGCAGTCCAAAGAACACTGAAGCTTTCTTT.

The CDR3 spells CASSFQETQYF. In DNA form, the CDR3 reads TGTGCCAGCTCGTTCCAAGAGACCCAGTACTTC. The V call is TRBV18, the J call TRBJ2-5; D not resolved. CDR3 length: 11 residues. Per the germline V gene, CDR1 is KGHSH and CDR2 is LQKENI. Trimming removed 6 bases from V and 1 base from J, with 3 bases in between.

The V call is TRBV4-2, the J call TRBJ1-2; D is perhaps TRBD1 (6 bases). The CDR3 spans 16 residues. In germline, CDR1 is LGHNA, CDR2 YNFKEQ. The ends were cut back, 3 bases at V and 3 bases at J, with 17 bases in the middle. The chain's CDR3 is CASSQVQGGPDYGYTF. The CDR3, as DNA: TGTGCCAGCAGCCAGGTACAGGGAGGTCCTGACTATGGCTACACCTTC.